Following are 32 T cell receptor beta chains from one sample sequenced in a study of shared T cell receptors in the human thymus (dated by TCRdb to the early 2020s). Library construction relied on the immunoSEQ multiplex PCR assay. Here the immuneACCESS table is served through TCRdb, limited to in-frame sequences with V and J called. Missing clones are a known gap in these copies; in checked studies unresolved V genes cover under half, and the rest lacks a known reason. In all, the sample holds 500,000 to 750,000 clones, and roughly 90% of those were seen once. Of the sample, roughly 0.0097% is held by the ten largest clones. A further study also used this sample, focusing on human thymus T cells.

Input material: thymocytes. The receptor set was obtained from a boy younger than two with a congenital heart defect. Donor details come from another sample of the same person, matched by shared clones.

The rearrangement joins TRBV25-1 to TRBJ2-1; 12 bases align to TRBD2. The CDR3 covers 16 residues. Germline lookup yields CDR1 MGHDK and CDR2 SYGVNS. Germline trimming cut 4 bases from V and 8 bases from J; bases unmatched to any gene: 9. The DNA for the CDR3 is TGTGCCAGCAGTGCCCCGACTAGCGGGAGTTCCCATGAGCAGTTCTTC. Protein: CASSAPTSGSSHEQFF.

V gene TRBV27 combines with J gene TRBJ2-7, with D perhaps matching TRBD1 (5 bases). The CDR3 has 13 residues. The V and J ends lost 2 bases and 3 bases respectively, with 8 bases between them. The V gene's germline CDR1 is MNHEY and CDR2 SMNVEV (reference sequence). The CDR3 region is CASSLTQDYEQYF. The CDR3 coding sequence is TGTGCCAGCAGTTTAACACAGGACTACGAGCAGTACTTC.

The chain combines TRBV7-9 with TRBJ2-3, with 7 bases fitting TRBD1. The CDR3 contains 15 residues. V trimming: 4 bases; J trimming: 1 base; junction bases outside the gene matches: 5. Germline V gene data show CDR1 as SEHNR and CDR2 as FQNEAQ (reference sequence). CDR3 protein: CASSWTGRRTDTQYF. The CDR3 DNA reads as TGTGCCAGCAGCTGGACAGGACGCCGCACAGATACGCAGTATTTT.

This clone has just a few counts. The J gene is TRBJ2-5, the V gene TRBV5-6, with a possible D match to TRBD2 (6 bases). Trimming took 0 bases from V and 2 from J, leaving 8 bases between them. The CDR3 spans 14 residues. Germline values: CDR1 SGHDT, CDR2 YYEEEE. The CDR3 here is CASSLGGVQETQYF. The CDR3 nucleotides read TGTGCCAGCAGCTTGGGGGGGGTGCAAGAGACCCAGTACTTC.

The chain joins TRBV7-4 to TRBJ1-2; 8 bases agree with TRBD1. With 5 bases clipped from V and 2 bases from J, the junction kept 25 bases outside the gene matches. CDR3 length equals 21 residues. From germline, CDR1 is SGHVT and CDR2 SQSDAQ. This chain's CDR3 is CASSHAKIGTGQFAANYGYTF. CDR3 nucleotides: TGTGCCAGCAGCCATGCAAAAATTGGGACAGGTCAATTCGCGGCCAACTATGGCTACACCTTC.

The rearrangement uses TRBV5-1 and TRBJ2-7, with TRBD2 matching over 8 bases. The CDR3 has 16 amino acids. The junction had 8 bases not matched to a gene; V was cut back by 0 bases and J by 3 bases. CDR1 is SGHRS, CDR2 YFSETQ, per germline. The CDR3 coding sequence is TGCGCCAGCAGCTTGGCCATATGGCGGGAGGACTACGAGCAGTACTTC. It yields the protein CASSLAIWREDYEQYF.

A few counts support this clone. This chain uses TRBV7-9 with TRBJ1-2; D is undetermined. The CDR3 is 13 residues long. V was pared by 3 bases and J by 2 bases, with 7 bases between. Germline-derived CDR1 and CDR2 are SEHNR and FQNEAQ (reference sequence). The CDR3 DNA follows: TGTGCCAGCAGCTTCCAGGCGAACTATGGCTACACCTTC. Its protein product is CASSFQANYGYTF.

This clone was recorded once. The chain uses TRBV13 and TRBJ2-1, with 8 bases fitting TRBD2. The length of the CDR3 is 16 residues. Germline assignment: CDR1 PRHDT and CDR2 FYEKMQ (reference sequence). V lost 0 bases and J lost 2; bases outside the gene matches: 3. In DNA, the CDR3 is TGTGCCAGCAGCTTAGGACTAGCGGAGGCCTACAATGAGCAGTTCTTC. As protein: CASSLGLAEAYNEQFF.

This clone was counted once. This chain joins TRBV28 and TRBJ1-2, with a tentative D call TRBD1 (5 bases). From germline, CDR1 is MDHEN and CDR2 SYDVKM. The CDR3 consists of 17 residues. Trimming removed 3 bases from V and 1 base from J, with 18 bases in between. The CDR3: CASSFYVLVGDNYGYTF. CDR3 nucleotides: TGTGCCAGCAGTTTTTACGTTCTTGTAGGGGATAACTATGGCTACACCTTC.

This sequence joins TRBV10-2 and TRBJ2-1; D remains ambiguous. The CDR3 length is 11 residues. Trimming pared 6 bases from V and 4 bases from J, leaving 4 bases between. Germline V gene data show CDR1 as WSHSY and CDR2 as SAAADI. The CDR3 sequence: CASSRYNEQFF. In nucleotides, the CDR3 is TGCGCCAGCAGCAGATACAATGAGCAGTTCTTC.

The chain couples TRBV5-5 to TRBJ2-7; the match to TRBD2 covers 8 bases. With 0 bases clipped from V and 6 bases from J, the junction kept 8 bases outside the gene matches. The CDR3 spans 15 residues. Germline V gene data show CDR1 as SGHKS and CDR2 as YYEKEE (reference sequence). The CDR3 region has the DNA TGTGCCAGCAGCTTGGAGCGGGAGAGGGTAGGCGAGCAGTACTTC. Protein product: CASSLERERVGEQYF.

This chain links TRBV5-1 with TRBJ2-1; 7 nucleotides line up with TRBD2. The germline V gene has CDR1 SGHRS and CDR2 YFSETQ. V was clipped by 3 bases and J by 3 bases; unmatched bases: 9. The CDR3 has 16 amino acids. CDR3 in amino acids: CASSSPGGVDYNEQFF. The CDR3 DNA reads TGCGCCAGCAGCTCCCCGGGGGGAGTGGACTACAATGAGCAGTTCTTC.

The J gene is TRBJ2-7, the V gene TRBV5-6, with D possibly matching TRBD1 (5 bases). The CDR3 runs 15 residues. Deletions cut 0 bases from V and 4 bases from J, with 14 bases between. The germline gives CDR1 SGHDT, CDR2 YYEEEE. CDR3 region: CASSLGPGRAYEQYF. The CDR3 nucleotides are TGTGCCAGCAGCTTGGGCCCCGGCAGGGCGTACGAGCAGTACTTC.

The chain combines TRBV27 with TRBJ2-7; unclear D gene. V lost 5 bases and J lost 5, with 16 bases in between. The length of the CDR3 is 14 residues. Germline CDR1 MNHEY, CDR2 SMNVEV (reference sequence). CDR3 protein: CASSAWSPPNEQYF. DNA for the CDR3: TGTGCCAGCAGTGCTTGGAGCCCTCCTAACGAGCAGTACTTC.

The CDR3 here is CASSLEAGPYEQYF. CDR3 in DNA: TGTGCCAGCAGCTTAGAAGCGGGACCCTACGAGCAGTACTTC. The rearrangement links TRBV7-2 to TRBJ2-7; 7 positions agree with TRBD2. With V trimmed by 1 base and J by 2 bases, 2 bases remained unmatched. CDR1 is SGHTA, CDR2 FQGNSA, per germline. This CDR3 is built from 14 residues.

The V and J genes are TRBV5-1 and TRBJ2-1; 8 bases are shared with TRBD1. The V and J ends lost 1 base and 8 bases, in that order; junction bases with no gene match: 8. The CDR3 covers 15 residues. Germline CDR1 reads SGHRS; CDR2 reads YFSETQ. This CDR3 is CASSLSQGARDEQFF. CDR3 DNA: TGCGCCAGCAGCTTGAGCCAGGGGGCTAGGGATGAGCAGTTCTTC.

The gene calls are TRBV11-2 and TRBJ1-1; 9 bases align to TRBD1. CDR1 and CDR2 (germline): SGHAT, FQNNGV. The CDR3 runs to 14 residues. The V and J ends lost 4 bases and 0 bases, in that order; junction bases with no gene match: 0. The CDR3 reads CASSWDRVNTEAFF. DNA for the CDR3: TGTGCCAGCAGCTGGGACAGGGTGAACACTGAAGCTTTCTTT.

CDR3: CATRPWREGGYEQYF. In nucleotides, the CDR3 is TGTGCCACCCGACCCTGGCGGGAGGGTGGCTACGAGCAGTACTTC. The rearrangement links TRBV10-3 to TRBJ2-7; 9 bases are shared with TRBD2. CDR3 length: 15 residues. V trimming: 10 bases; J trimming: 3 bases; junction bases outside the gene matches: 13. The germline gives CDR1 ENHRY, CDR2 SYGVKD.

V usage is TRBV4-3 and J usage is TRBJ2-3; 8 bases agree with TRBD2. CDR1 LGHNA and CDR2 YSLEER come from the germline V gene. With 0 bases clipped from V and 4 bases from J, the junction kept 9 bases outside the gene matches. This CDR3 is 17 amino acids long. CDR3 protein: CASSQDCGAGVSDTQYF. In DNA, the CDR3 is TGCGCCAGCAGCCAAGATTGTGGAGCGGGAGTTTCAGATACGCAGTATTTT.

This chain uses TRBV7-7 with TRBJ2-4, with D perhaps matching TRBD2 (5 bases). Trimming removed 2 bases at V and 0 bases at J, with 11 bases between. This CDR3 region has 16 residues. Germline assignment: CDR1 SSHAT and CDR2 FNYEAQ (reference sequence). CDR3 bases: TGTGCCAGCAGCTTAAGGCGGAGGATAGCCAAAAACATTCAGTACTTC. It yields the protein CASSLRRRIAKNIQYF.

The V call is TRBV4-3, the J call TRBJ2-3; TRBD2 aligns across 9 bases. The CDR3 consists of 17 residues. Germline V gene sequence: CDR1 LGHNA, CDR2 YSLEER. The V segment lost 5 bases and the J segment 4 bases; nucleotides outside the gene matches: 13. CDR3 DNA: TGCGCCAGCAGCTCCGATCACGAGCGGGAGGACGCAGATACGCAGTATTTT. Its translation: CASSSDHEREDADTQYF.

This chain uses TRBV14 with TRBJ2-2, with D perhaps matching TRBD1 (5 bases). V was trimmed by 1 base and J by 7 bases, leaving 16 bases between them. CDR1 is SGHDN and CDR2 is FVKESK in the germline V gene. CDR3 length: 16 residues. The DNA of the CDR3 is TGTGCCAGCAGCCAAGCCTTCCCCGGGCAGGGCGGGGAGCTGTTTTTT. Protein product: CASSQAFPGQGGELFF.

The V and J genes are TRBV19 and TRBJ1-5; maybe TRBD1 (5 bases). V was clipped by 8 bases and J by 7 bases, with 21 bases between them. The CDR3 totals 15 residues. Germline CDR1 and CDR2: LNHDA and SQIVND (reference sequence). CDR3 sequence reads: CASRPQDKGGQPQHF. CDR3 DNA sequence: TGTGCCAGTCGCCCCCAGGACAAGGGTGGGCAGCCCCAGCATTTT.

The CDR3 loop reads CASSPPPEQGNEQFF. The CDR3 DNA reads TGTGCCAGCAGTCCACCCCCCGAACAGGGAAATGAGCAGTTCTTC. The rearrangement links TRBV6-5 to TRBJ2-1, with D perhaps matching TRBD1 (6 bases). Germline V gene data show CDR1 as MNHEY and CDR2 as SVGAGI. The CDR3 contains 15 residues. The V end lost 5 bases, the J end lost 7 bases, and 18 bases lay between the germline ends.

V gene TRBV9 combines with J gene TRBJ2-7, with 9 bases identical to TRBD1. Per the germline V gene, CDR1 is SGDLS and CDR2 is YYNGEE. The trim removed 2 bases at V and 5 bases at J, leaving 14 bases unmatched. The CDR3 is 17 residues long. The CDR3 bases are TGTGCCAGCAGCGTCCCCGATTCGGGACAGGGACCCCACGAGCAGTACTTC. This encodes CASSVPDSGQGPHEQYF.

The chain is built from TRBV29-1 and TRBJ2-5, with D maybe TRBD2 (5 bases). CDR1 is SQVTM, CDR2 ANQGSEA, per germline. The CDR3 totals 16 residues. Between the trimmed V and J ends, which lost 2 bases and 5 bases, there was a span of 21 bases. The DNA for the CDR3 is TGCAGCGTTGAAACGCGCCAGGCGGACTGGATGGAGACCCAGTACTTC. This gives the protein CSVETRQADWMETQYF. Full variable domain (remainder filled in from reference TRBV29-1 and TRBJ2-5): SAVISQKPSRDICQRGTSLTIQCQVDSQVTMMFWYRQQPGQSLTLIATANQGSEATYESGFVIDKFPISRPNLTFSTLTVSNMSPEDSSIYLCSVETRQADWMETQYFGPGTRLLVL.

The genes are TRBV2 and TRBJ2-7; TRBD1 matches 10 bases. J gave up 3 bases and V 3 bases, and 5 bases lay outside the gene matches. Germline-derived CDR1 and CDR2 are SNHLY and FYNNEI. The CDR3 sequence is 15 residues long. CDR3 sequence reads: CASSEETGGGYEQYF. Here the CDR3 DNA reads TGTGCCAGCAGTGAGGAGACAGGGGGCGGCTACGAGCAGTACTTC.

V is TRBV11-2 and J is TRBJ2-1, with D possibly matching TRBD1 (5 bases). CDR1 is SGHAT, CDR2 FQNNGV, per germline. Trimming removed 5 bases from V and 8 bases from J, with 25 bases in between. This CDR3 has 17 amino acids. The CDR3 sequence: CASSLKWAATVRDEQFF. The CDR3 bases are TGTGCCAGCAGCCTCAAGTGGGCAGCGACAGTTAGGGATGAGCAGTTCTTC.

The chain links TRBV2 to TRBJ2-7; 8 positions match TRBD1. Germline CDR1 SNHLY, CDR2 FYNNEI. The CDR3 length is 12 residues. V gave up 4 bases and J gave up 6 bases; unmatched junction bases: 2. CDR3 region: CASSVTGVEQYF. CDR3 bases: TGTGCCAGCAGTGTGACAGGGGTCGAGCAGTACTTC.

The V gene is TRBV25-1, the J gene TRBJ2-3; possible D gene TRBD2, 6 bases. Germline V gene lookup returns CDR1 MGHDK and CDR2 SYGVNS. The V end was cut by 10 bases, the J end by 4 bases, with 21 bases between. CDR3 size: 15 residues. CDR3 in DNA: TGTGCCACCTCCTCGGGCGGGAAACGCGCAGATACGCAGTATTTT. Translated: CATSSGGKRADTQYF. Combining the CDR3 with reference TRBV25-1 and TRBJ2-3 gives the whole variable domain EADIYQTPRYLVIGTGKKITLECSQTMGHDKMYWYQQDPGMELHLIHYSYGVNSTEKGDLSSESTVSRIRTEHFPLTLESARPSHTSQYLCATSSGGKRADTQYFGPGTRLTVL.

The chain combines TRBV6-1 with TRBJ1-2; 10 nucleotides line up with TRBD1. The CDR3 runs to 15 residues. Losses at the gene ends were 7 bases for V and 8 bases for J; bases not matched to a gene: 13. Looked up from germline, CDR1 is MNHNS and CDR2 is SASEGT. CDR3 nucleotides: TGTGCCAGCACCGCCGCCGGGACAGGGGTGTGCGGCTACACCTTC. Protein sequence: CASTAAGTGVCGYTF.

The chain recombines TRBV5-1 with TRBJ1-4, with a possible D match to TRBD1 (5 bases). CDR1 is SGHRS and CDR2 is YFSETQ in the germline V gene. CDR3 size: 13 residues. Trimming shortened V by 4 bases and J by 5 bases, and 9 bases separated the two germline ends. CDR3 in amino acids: CASSAGPNEKLFF. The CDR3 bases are TGCGCCAGCAGCGCAGGGCCGAATGAAAAACTGTTTTTT.